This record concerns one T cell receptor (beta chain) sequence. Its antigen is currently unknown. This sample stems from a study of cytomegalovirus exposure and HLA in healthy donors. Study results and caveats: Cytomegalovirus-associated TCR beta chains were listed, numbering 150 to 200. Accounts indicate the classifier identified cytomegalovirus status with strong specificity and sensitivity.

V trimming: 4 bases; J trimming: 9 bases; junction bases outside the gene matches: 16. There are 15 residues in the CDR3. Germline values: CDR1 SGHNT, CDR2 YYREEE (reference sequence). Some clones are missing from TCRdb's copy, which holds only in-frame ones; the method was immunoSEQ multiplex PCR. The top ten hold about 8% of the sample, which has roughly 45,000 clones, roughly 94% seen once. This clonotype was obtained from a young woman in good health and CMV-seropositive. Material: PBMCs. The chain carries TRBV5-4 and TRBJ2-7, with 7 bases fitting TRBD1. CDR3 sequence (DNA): TGTGCCAGCAGCCCGGTCCGGGACAGAACTACGGTGCAGTACTTC. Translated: CASSPVRDRTTVQYF.